The 18 T cell receptor beta chains reported below all come from one sample, sequenced in a study of beta chain features in type 1 diabetes. Expressed TCRB transcripts got sequenced, as all isolated RNA was reverse transcribed. Only in-frame clones appear in the TCRdb table, and some are missing; sequencing was by immunoSEQ multiplex PCR. Among 600,000 to 700,000 clones listed, 9.5% to 15% were seen once. Study-level findings and limits: Researchers report that Type 1 diabetes patients had moderately but significantly shorter TCRB CDR3s across all four CD4+ subsets.

Which antigens these TCRs recognize remains unknown. The sample comprised naive CD4+ T cells from blood. The origin of the receptors is a man in his thirties or forties with type 1 diabetes.

The chain has TRBV11-2 and TRBJ2-1, with D perhaps TRBD2 (6 bases). CDR1 and CDR2 (germline): SGHAT, FQNNGV. The CDR3 has 16 amino acids. Trimming stripped 5 bases from V and 4 bases from J, with 18 bases between. The CDR3 DNA is TGTGCCAGCAGCGGCCGGGTATGGGGGGAATACAATGAGCAGTTCTTC. It translates to CASSGRVWGEYNEQFF.

Of note for this clone: Sequence at one end of the junction differs from germline and may be a read error. V is TRBV5-1 and J is TRBJ1-2; unclear D gene. The germline V gene has CDR1 SGHRS and CDR2 YFSETQ. The CDR3 length is 14 residues. CDR3 in DNA: TGCGCCAGCAGTTTGGATGTCGCCGGGAACACCTACACCTTC. Its protein is CASSLDVAGNTYTF.

This clone was observed a few times. The chain recombines TRBV12-5 with TRBJ1-2; D unclear. With 5 bases removed from V and 8 bases from J, the gap between germline ends came to 12 bases. The CDR3 contains 12 residues. Looked up from germline, CDR1 is LGHNT and CDR2 is FRNRAP. The CDR3 nucleotides read TGTGCTAGTGGTCCCCCGACGGGCGGCTACACCTTC. Its protein is CASGPPTGGYTF.

This clone was counted only a few times. The chain links TRBV4-2 to TRBJ2-5; TRBD2 is a possible D gene (5 bases). Trimming removed 1 base from V and 2 bases from J, with 14 bases in between. CDR3 length: 16 residues. Germline V gene lookup returns CDR1 LGHNA and CDR2 YNFKEQ. The CDR3 loop reads CASSQVFAGQQETQYF. DNA for the CDR3: TGTGCCAGCAGCCAAGTTTTCGCGGGTCAGCAAGAGACCCAGTACTTC.

This clone occurred a few times. The V call is TRBV28, the J call TRBJ1-6; 7 bases are a match to TRBD1. This CDR3 is 14 amino acids long. In germline, CDR1 is MDHEN, CDR2 SYDVKM. V was pared by 5 bases and J by 8 bases, with 6 bases of the junction left unmatched. CDR3 in amino acids: CASSGQVRDSPLHF. In nucleotides, the CDR3 is TGTGCCAGCAGTGGACAGGTGAGAGATTCACCCCTCCACTTT. The full variable domain, completed using reference TRBV28 and TRBJ1-6, is DVKVTQSSRYLVKRTGEKVFLECVQDMDHENMFWYRQDPGLGLRLIYFSYDVKMKEKGDIPEGYSVSREKKERFSLILESASTNQTSMYLCASSGQVRDSPLHFGNGTRLTVT.

The chain combines TRBV7-2 with TRBJ2-1; tentatively, D is TRBD1 or TRBD2 (5 bases each). Trimming pared 5 bases from V and 16 bases from J, leaving 18 bases between. Germline V CDR1 and CDR2: SGHTA, FQGNSA. The CDR3 runs 12 residues. CDR3 residues: CASSPRLGAPFF. For the CDR3, the DNA is TGTGCCAGCAGCCCCCGCCTCGGGGCTCCCTTCTTC.

This clone was observed a handful of times. The chain is built from TRBV2 and TRBJ1-2; TRBD1 might be the D (6 bases). Per germline, CDR1 SNHLY and CDR2 FYNNEI. The CDR3 covers 13 residues. The germline V and J ends were trimmed by 6 bases and 8 bases, with 16 bases remaining between them. CDR3: CASSESLGGGYTF. The CDR3, as DNA: TGTGCCAGCAGCGAGAGTTTGGGGGGCGGCTACACCTTC.

V gene TRBV6-4 combines with J gene TRBJ2-5; D is uncertain. V dropped 3 bases and J dropped 4 bases, with 9 bases sitting between them. This CDR3 has 13 residues. In germline, CDR1 is MRHNA, CDR2 SNTAGT. The CDR3 region has the DNA TGTGCCAGCAGTGAACTTGCTGGAGAGACCCAGTACTTC. It specifies CASSELAGETQYF.

This clone was detected a few times. V is TRBV4-3 and J is TRBJ1-2, with D perhaps TRBD1 (5 bases). CDR1 is LGHNA, CDR2 YSLEER, per germline. V lost 1 base to trimming and J lost 4 bases, with 10 bases between them. The CDR3 totals 14 residues. CDR3 bases: TGCGCCAGCAGCCAAGCCGACAGACTCTATGGCTACACCTTC. It specifies CASSQADRLYGYTF.

This clone was seen more than once but under ten times. The V and J genes are TRBV18 and TRBJ2-7; no clear D gene. CDR1 and CDR2 from the germline V gene are KGHSH and LQKENI. Trimming removed 6 bases at V and 3 bases at J, with 12 bases between. The CDR3 consists of 13 residues. CDR3 sequence reads: CASSLGLGYEQYF. In DNA, the CDR3 is TGTGCCAGCTCCCTCGGTTTGGGCTACGAGCAGTACTTC.

This clone was recorded only once. V and J are TRBV7-2 and TRBJ2-3; 7 bases are shared with TRBD2. With 1 base clipped from V and 0 bases from J, the junction kept 10 bases outside the gene matches. Germline V gene sequence: CDR1 SGHTA, CDR2 FQGNSA. The CDR3 loop spans 18 amino acids. The CDR3 coding sequence is TGTGCCAGCAGCTTAGTCGGAACAGCGGGGTATAGCACAGATACGCAGTATTTT. Its translation: CASSLVGTAGYSTDTQYF.

This clone was recorded a few times. The chain combines TRBV7-9 with TRBJ2-3; perhaps TRBD2 as D (6 bases). CDR3 length equals 16 residues. The germline gives CDR1 SEHNR, CDR2 FQNEAQ (reference sequence). V lost 5 bases, J lost 3 bases, and 18 bases lay in between. The CDR3 coding sequence is TGTGCCAGCAGCCCGTTCGGGGGTTTAGGAACAGATACGCAGTATTTT. Translated: CASSPFGGLGTDTQYF. The full variable domain, in which reference TRBV7-9 and TRBJ2-3 provide the parts outside the CDR3, is DTGVSQNPRHKITKRGQNVTFRCDPISEHNRLYWYRQTLGQGPEFLTYFQNEAQLEKSRLLSDRFSAERPKGSFSTLEIQRTEQGDSAMYLCASSPFGGLGTDTQYFGPGTRLTVL.

This chain joins TRBV7-7 and TRBJ2-7; possible D gene TRBD2, 6 bases. V was pared by 5 bases and J by 5 bases, with 13 bases between. The CDR3 is made up of 13 amino acids. The germline V gene has CDR1 SSHAT and CDR2 FNYEAQ (reference sequence). The CDR3 loop is CASSPPGVNEQYF. The CDR3 region has the DNA TGTGCCAGCAGCCCACCGGGAGTTAACGAGCAGTACTTC. Variable domain in full (rest from reference TRBV7-7 and TRBJ2-7): GAGVSQSPRYKVTKRGQDVTLRCDPISSHATLYWYQQALGQGPEFLTYFNYEAQPDKSGLPSDRFSAERPEGSISTLTIQRTEQRDSAMYRCASSPPGVNEQYFGPGTRLTVT.

The gene calls are TRBV7-9 and TRBJ1-2, with a tentative D call TRBD1 (6 bases). Germline V gives CDR1 SEHNR, CDR2 FQNEAQ (reference sequence). The V gene lost 5 bases and the J gene lost 8 bases, with 24 bases spanning the gap. The CDR3 contains 16 residues. The CDR3 loop is CASSGSLRTDSEGYTF. The CDR3, as DNA: TGTGCCAGCAGCGGCTCTCTCAGGACAGACTCGGAGGGCTACACCTTC. The whole variable domain, remainder taken from reference TRBV7-9 and TRBJ1-2, is DTGVSQNPRHKITKRGQNVTFRCDPISEHNRLYWYRQTLGQGPEFLTYFQNEAQLEKSRLLSDRFSAERPKGSFSTLEIQRTEQGDSAMYLCASSGSLRTDSEGYTFGSGTRLTVV.

This clone was recorded a few times. This chain joins TRBV2 and TRBJ2-3; D ambiguous. The CDR3 has 16 amino acids. V lost 5 bases and J lost 2, with 17 bases in between. In germline, CDR1 is SNHLY, CDR2 FYNNEI. As DNA, the CDR3 is TGTGCCAGCAGTATGAATAGGGTGGGGAACACAGATACGCAGTATTTT. Translation gives CASSMNRVGNTDTQYF.

The chain couples TRBV9 to TRBJ1-2; 10 nucleotides line up with TRBD1. The germline CDR1 and CDR2 sequences are SGDLS and YYNGEE. The J segment lost 4 bases and the V segment lost 4 bases, leaving 16 bases of the junction unmatched. This CDR3 has 18 amino acids. CDR3 amino acids: CASSPTTGGRGTAYGYTF. DNA for the CDR3: TGTGCCAGCAGCCCTACGACAGGGGGCCGGGGAACGGCCTATGGCTACACCTTC.

V is TRBV27 and J is TRBJ2-7; D not resolved. V lost 6 bases and J 3 bases, leaving 15 bases between the germline ends. Germline V lookup: CDR1 MNHEY, CDR2 SMNVEV (reference sequence). CDR3 length equals 14 residues. CDR3 amino acids: CASSAEPALYEQYF. Written as DNA, the CDR3 is TGTGCCAGCAGCGCGGAGCCGGCCCTCTACGAGCAGTACTTC.

In this sample, this clone turned up a few times. The sample carries other DNA sequences with the same CDR3. This chain connects TRBV5-6 to TRBJ1-2; D not certain. Trimming cost V 1 base and J 8 bases, with 6 bases left between them. CDR1 is SGHDT, CDR2 YYEEEE, per germline. The CDR3 is 11 residues long. The CDR3 here is CASSLRQGYTF. The CDR3 bases are TGTGCCAGCAGCTTGAGACAAGGCTACACCTTC.